These 4 T cell receptor beta chains originate from one sample sequenced in a study of blood T cell repertoires in COVID-19. Only in-frame clones appear in the TCRdb table, and some are missing; sequencing was by immunoSEQ multiplex PCR. This sample has tens of thousands of clones, with 82% found just once. Sample: peripheral blood. All receptors come from a man at least 80 years old with active COVID-19.

The chain is built from TRBV6-5 and TRBJ1-1, with D unresolved. This CDR3 has 13 amino acids. V was cut by 3 bases and J by 1 base, with 6 bases left in between. Germline V lookup: CDR1 MNHEY, CDR2 SVGAGI. CDR3 DNA: TGTGCCAGCAGTTATTGGCAGAACACTGAAGCTTTCTTT. Translated, it gives CASSYWQNTEAFF.

This rearrangement joins TRBV9 to TRBJ1-2; 8 nucleotides line up with TRBD1. The junction had 12 bases not matched to a gene; V was cut back by 0 bases and J by 8 bases. CDR1 and CDR2 from the germline V gene are SGDLS and YYNGEE. This CDR3 contains 16 residues. CDR3 nucleotides: TGTGCCAGCAGCGTAGAAGCTTGGACAGGGTTGGAAGGCTACACCTTC. Translated, it gives CASSVEAWTGLEGYTF.

CDR3 region: CASSPTPGNYGYTF. For the CDR3, the DNA is TGTGCCAGCAGCCCGACCCCAGGGAACTATGGCTACACCTTC. This chain connects TRBV7-3 to TRBJ1-2; D may be TRBD1 (5 bases). This CDR3 is 14 amino acids long. The ends were cut back, 5 bases at V and 2 bases at J, with 12 bases in the middle. Germline CDR1 SGHTA, CDR2 FQGTGA.

This chain uses TRBV7-9 with TRBJ2-7; the match to TRBD1 covers 7 bases. The CDR3 contains 16 residues. Per germline, CDR1 SEHNR and CDR2 FQNEAQ (reference sequence). V was clipped by 3 bases and J by 2 bases; unmatched bases: 10. DNA for the CDR3: TGTGCCAGCAGCTTTGGGGGACAGAGAGGAACCTACGAGCAGTACTTC. This sequence encodes CASSFGGQRGTYEQYF.